This T cell receptor beta chain came from a study of shared clonotypes between healthy human individuals. Study-level background: A few men and a couple of women, aged 18 to 49, were donors.

Naive CD8 cells lacked CD45RO and underwent positive selection for CCR7, leaving out terminally differentiated effector memory CD45RA+ cells. V gave up 0 bases and J gave up 2 bases, with 9 bases separating them. This CDR3 comprises 15 residues. Germline values: CDR1 SGHTS, CDR2 YDEGEE. Sequenced by immunoSEQ multiplex PCR; TCRdb stores in-frame clones only, minus some. The data hold over 2 million clones, with 85% to 95% observed a single time. Whole-study results and caveats: Naive CD4 clonotypes were shared across several donors at 4.5% to 6.5%.

In regard to this clone: Its antigen is still unknown.

Material: naive CD8+ T cells sorted from blood. The TCR sequence derives from a man between 18 and 29 years old in good health. The V call is TRBV5-8, the J call TRBJ1-5; D gene ambiguous. The CDR3 sequence is CASSLGPQGNQPQHF. The DNA of the CDR3 is TGTGCCAGCAGCTTGGGCCCTCAGGGCAATCAGCCCCAGCATTTT.